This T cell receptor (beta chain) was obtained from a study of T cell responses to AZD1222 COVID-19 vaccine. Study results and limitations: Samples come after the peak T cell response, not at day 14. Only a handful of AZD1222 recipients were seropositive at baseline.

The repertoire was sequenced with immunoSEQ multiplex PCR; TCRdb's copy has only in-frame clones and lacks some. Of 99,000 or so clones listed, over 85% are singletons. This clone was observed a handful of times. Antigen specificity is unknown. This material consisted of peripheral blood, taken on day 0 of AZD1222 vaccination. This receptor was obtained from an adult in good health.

DNA for the CDR3: TGTGCCAGCAGCCAAACCGGGGGTAATCAGCCCCAGCATTTT. This translates into CASSQTGGNQPQHF. J is TRBJ1-5 and V is TRBV3-1 (or the pseudogene TRBV3-2), with a weak D call TRBD1 (5 bases). CDR3 length equals 14 residues. Germline V gene data show CDR1 as LGHDT and CDR2 as YNNKEL (reference sequence). Trimming cost V 2 bases and J 4 bases, with 9 bases left between them.